These 10 T cell receptor beta chains originate from one sample sequenced in a study of blood T cell repertoires in COVID-19. The method was immunoSEQ multiplex PCR; TCRdb's version includes in-frame clones alone and lacks a portion of them. The table records around 160,000 clones, roughly 80% of them present only once. Sequencing was carried out using peripheral blood. The source of these receptors is a woman older than 75 with acute or convalescent COVID-19.

This clone was detected only a few times. The chain employs TRBV5-1 and TRBJ1-1, with D possibly being TRBD1 (5 bases). V lost 0 bases, J lost 4 bases, and 22 bases lay in between. Germline loops: CDR1 SGHRS, CDR2 YFSETQ. The CDR3 has 18 residues. The CDR3 is CASSLVPRGGTGSTEAFF. DNA of the CDR3: TGCGCCAGCAGCTTGGTCCCACGGGGGGGAACGGGGAGCACTGAAGCTTTCTTT.

The rearrangement joins TRBV5-1 to TRBJ2-5; TRBD2 matches at 7 bases. Unmatched junction bases numbered 4, after V lost 0 bases and J lost 5 bases. This CDR3 comprises 14 residues. Germline loops: CDR1 SGHRS, CDR2 YFSETQ. The CDR3, as DNA: TGCGCCAGCAGCTTGGGGCGGGGAGGGGAGACCCAGTACTTC. Protein: CASSLGRGGETQYF.

This sequence joins TRBV3-1 (or the pseudogene TRBV3-2) and TRBJ2-1, with D hard to call. CDR1 LGHDT and CDR2 YNNKEL come from the germline V gene (reference sequence). The germline V and J ends were trimmed by 0 bases and 0 bases, with 12 bases remaining between them. This CDR3 comprises 17 residues. The CDR3, as DNA: TGTGCCAGCAGCCAAGATGACGCAGGAAGCTCCTACAATGAGCAGTTCTTC. Translating it yields CASSQDDAGSSYNEQFF.

The CDR3 DNA follows: TGTGCCAGCAGTTCGAGGCGGGGCTTCAATCAGCCCCAGCATTTT. It is translated as CASSSRRGFNQPQHF. This chain links TRBV6-2 or TRBV6-3 with TRBJ1-5, with a tentative D call TRBD1 (5 bases). Germline CDR1 reads MNHEY; CDR2 reads SVGEGT. The V gene lost 4 bases and the J gene lost 3 bases, with 13 bases spanning the gap. The CDR3 sequence is 15 residues long.

This clone was recorded only once. This chain uses TRBV30 with TRBJ1-2; D uncertain. V dropped 2 bases and J dropped 2 bases, with 6 bases sitting between them. The length of the CDR3 is 12 residues. CDR1 and CDR2 from the germline V gene are GTSNPN and SVGIG (reference sequence). CDR3 DNA: TGTGCCTGGAGTAGCGTGAACTATGGCTACACCTTC. Its translation is CAWSSVNYGYTF.

The V and J genes are TRBV4-1 and TRBJ2-5; possibly TRBD1 for D (6 bases). This CDR3 contains 14 residues. Germline assignment: CDR1 MGHRA and CDR2 YSYEKL. V was trimmed by 1 base and J by 3 bases, leaving 9 bases between them. The DNA for the CDR3 is TGCGCCAGCAGCCAAGGGCCAGGGGAAGAGACCCAGTACTTC. It is translated as CASSQGPGEETQYF.

V is TRBV3-1 (or the pseudogene TRBV3-2) and J is TRBJ1-2; 8 nucleotides line up with TRBD1. The CDR3 has 15 amino acids. Germline V gene sequence: CDR1 LGHDT, CDR2 YNNKEL (reference sequence). V was pared by 1 base and J by 4 bases, with 5 bases of the junction left unmatched. The CDR3 is CASSQGPGGAYGYTF. The CDR3 nucleotides read TGTGCCAGCAGCCAAGGTCCAGGGGGCGCCTATGGCTACACCTTC.

This sequence joins TRBV7-2 and TRBJ1-4; 11 bases match TRBD1. Germline trimming cut 2 bases from V and 10 bases from J; bases unmatched to any gene: 12. The CDR3 extends over 17 amino acids. Germline V gene sequence: CDR1 SGHTA, CDR2 FQGNSA. The CDR3 is CASSLTGTGGYSGKLFF. Written as DNA, the CDR3 is TGTGCCAGCAGCTTAACCGGGACAGGGGGATATAGCGGAAAACTGTTTTTT.

A single count supports this clone. The gene calls are TRBV4-2 and TRBJ1-2, with D possibly TRBD1 on 5 matching bases. V gave up 3 bases and J gave up 8 bases, with 16 bases separating them. Germline V gene lookup returns CDR1 LGHNA and CDR2 YNFKEQ. This CDR3 has 14 amino acids. Written as DNA, the CDR3 is TGTGCCAGCAGCCATCAGGGACTACCAGGGGGCTACACCTTC. Translating gives CASSHQGLPGGYTF.

The gene calls are TRBV28 and TRBJ1-1; D is possibly TRBD1 (5 bases). V lost 3 bases to trimming and J lost 5 bases, with 10 bases between them. This CDR3 has 13 amino acids. Germline CDR1 MDHEN, CDR2 SYDVKM. Written as DNA, the CDR3 is TGTGCCAGCAGTTTGGGTCGGGGGACTGAAGCTTTCTTT. Residues: CASSLGRGTEAFF.